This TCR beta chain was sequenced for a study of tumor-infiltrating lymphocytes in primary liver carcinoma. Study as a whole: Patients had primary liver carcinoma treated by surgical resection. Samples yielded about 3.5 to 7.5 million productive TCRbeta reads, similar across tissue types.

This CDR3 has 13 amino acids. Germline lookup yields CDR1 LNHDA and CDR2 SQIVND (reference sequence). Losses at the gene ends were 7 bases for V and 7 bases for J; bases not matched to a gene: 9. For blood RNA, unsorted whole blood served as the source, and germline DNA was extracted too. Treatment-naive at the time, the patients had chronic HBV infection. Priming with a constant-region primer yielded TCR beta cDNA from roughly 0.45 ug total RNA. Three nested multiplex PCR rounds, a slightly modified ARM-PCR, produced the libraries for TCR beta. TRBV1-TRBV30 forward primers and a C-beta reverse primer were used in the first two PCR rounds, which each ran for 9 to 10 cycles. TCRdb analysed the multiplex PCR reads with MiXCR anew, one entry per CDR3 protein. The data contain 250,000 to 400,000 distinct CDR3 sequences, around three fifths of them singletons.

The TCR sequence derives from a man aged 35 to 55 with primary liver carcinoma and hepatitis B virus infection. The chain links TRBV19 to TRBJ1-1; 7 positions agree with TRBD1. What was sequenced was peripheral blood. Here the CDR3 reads CASNRQGQSEAFF. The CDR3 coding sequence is TGTGCCAGTAACAGACAGGGCCAGAGTGAAGCTTTCTTT.